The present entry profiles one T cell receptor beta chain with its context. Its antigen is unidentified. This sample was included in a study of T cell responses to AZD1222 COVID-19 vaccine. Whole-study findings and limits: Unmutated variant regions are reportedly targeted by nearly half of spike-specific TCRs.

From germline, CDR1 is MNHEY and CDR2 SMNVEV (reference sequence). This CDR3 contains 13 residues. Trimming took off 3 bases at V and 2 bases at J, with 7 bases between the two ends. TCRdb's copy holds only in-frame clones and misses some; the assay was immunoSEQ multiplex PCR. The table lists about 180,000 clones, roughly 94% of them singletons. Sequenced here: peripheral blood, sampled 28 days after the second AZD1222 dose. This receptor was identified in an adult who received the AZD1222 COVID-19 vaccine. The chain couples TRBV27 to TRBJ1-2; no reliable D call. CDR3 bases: TGTGCCAGCAGTTTTTCCCCCAACTATGGCTACACCTTC. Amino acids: CASSFSPNYGYTF.